These 19 T cell receptor beta chains came from one sample sequenced in a study of technical replicates of blood from four donors. Libraries were prepared by immunoSEQ multiplex PCR; TCRdb keeps only in-frame clonotypes and omits some of them. The table includes 65,000 to 90,000 clones, more than 85% detected once. Input material: PBMCs. These receptors all come from a human donor in good health. Some clones in this sample may be carry-over from other donors' samples.

This chain connects TRBV15 to TRBJ1-3; possible D gene TRBD1, 5 bases. Trimming took off 8 bases at V and 1 base at J, with 9 bases between the two ends. This CDR3 comprises 13 residues. Looked up from germline, CDR1 is LNHNV and CDR2 is YYDKDF (reference sequence). CDR3: CATRRGSGNTIYF. CDR3 in DNA: TGTGCCACCCGGCGGGGGTCTGGAAACACCATATATTTT.

J is TRBJ1-2 and V is TRBV25-1; D may be TRBD1 (6 bases). In germline, CDR1 is MGHDK, CDR2 SYGVNS. The CDR3 sequence is 17 residues long. The V gene lost 2 bases and the J gene lost 3 bases, with 19 bases spanning the gap. The chain's CDR3 is CASSEGGAKFGDYGYTF. The CDR3 bases are TGTGCCAGCAGTGAAGGGGGCGCGAAATTCGGGGACTATGGCTACACCTTC.

This clone has only one observation. The chain links TRBV19 to TRBJ1-2, with D unclear. Germline CDR1 and CDR2: LNHDA and SQIVND (reference sequence). The CDR3 has 14 amino acids. Trimming removed 6 bases at V and 0 bases at J, with 11 bases between. The CDR3 DNA sequence: TGTGCCAGTAGCGAGCCCATTCCTAACTATGGCTACACCTTC. It yields the protein CASSEPIPNYGYTF. The whole variable domain, remainder taken from reference TRBV19 and TRBJ1-2, is DGGITQSPKYLFRKEGQNVTLSCEQNLNHDAMYWYRQDPGQGLRLIYYSQIVNDFQKGDIAEGYSVSREKKESFPLTVTSAQKNPTAFYLCASSEPIPNYGYTFGSGTRLTVV.

The CDR3 DNA sequence: TGTGCCAGCAGTTTCGCAACCCGACAGGGTGTTTGGGATACGCAGTATTTT. This encodes CASSFATRQGVWDTQYF. The chain couples TRBV28 to TRBJ2-3; 7 nucleotides match TRBD1. Germline V lookup: CDR1 MDHEN, CDR2 SYDVKM. With V trimmed by 3 bases and J by 6 bases, 15 bases remained unmatched. The CDR3 has 17 amino acids.

The rearrangement links TRBV11-2 to TRBJ2-2, with D possibly TRBD2 on 6 matching bases. The ends were cut back, 8 bases at V and 0 bases at J, with 10 bases in the middle. Germline CDR1 SGHAT, CDR2 FQNNGV. CDR3 length equals 14 residues. The chain's CDR3 is CASGRPANTGELFF. Here the CDR3 DNA reads TGTGCCAGCGGGAGGCCAGCGAACACCGGGGAGCTGTTTTTT.

The rearrangement joins TRBV7-2 to TRBJ1-5; 8 bases line up with TRBD1. The CDR3 totals 15 residues. V shed 2 bases and J 4 bases; nucleotides not matched to a gene: 4. Germline V gene sequence: CDR1 SGHTA, CDR2 FQGNSA. The CDR3 protein is CASSLSGGRNQPQHF. The CDR3 coding sequence is TGTGCCAGCAGCTTATCAGGGGGCCGGAATCAGCCCCAGCATTTT.

The chain combines TRBV4-3 with TRBJ2-6; D is ambiguous. Deletions cut 0 bases from V and 0 bases from J, with 9 bases between. From germline, CDR1 is LGHNA and CDR2 YSLEER. This CDR3 comprises 17 residues. CDR3 nucleotides: TGCGCCAGCAGCCAAGAGCTGGCATCCTCTGGGGCCAACGTCCTGACTTTC. Its protein product is CASSQELASSGANVLTF.

The chain uses TRBV4-1 and TRBJ2-7; 10 nucleotides agree with TRBD1. Germline V gene lookup returns CDR1 MGHRA and CDR2 YSYEKL. V gave up 1 base and J gave up 7 bases; unmatched junction bases: 7. The CDR3 covers 15 residues. In nucleotides, the CDR3 is TGCGCCAGCAGCCAAGTCGGGACAGGGGTTGGGGAGCAGTACTTC. It specifies CASSQVGTGVGEQYF.

The chain links TRBV30 to TRBJ2-2; 9 nucleotides match TRBD1. The J segment lost 5 bases and the V segment lost 1 base, leaving 8 bases of the junction unmatched. Germline-derived CDR1 and CDR2 are GTSNPN and SVGIG (reference sequence). The CDR3 contains 16 residues. The CDR3 loop is CAWSDIGQGRTGELFF. The CDR3 DNA reads TGTGCCTGGAGTGATATAGGACAGGGGAGAACCGGGGAGCTGTTTTTT.

The genes are TRBV7-9 and TRBJ2-1, with TRBD2 matching 11 bases. Trimming at V came to 6 bases and at J to 3 bases, leaving 13 bases not matched to a gene. CDR3 length: 18 residues. Germline V lookup: CDR1 SEHNR, CDR2 FQNEAQ (reference sequence). The CDR3 DNA is TGTGCCAGCAGTTCCATGACTAGCGGGACTACTATCTACAATGAGCAGTTCTTC. It encodes CASSSMTSGTTIYNEQFF.

The chain couples TRBV25-1 to TRBJ1-3, with TRBD1 matching 7 bases. The J segment lost 5 bases and the V segment lost 4 bases, leaving 5 bases of the junction unmatched. Germline assignment: CDR1 MGHDK and CDR2 SYGVNS. The CDR3 has 14 residues. CDR3 nucleotide sequence: TGTGCCAGCAGTGCCACAGGGGCTAGAAACACCATATATTTT. This gives the protein CASSATGARNTIYF.

The gene calls are TRBV7-6 and TRBJ1-2; possible D gene TRBD1, 5 bases. CDR1 is SGHVS and CDR2 is FNYEAQ in the germline V gene. This CDR3 is 13 amino acids long. Trimming removed 3 bases from V and 4 bases from J, with 9 bases in between. CDR3 sequence (DNA): TGTGCCAGCAGCTTGGGAAGGGGCTATGGCTACACCTTC. It is translated as CASSLGRGYGYTF. The whole variable domain, remainder taken from reference TRBV7-6 and TRBJ1-2, is GAGVSQSPRYKVTKRGQDVALRCDPISGHVSLYWYRQALGQGPEFLTYFNYEAQQDKSGLPNDRFSAERPEGSISTLTIQRTEQRDSAMYRCASSLGRGYGYTFGSGTRLTVV.

As concerns this clone: This sample includes further DNA sequences coding for the same CDR3. The chain links TRBV7-2 to TRBJ2-6; possibly TRBD2 for D (6 bases). CDR1 and CDR2 (germline): SGHTA, FQGNSA. The CDR3 runs 15 residues. V dropped 3 bases and J dropped 2 bases, with 8 bases sitting between them. For the CDR3, the DNA is TGTGCCAGCAGCTTTGGCGGGACTGGGGCCAACGTCCTGACTTTC. The encoded protein is CASSFGGTGANVLTF.

This chain connects TRBV10-3 to TRBJ2-1, with 12 bases matching TRBD2. From germline, CDR1 is ENHRY and CDR2 SYGVKD. CDR3 length: 18 residues. Losses at the gene ends were 4 bases for V and 0 bases for J; bases not matched to a gene: 7. Here the CDR3 reads CAISGGRLAGASYNEQFF. The CDR3 nucleotides read TGTGCCATCAGTGGGGGTCGACTAGCGGGGGCCTCCTACAATGAGCAGTTCTTC.

The chain links TRBV4-2 to TRBJ2-7, with TRBD2 as a possible D gene (5 bases). Germline V CDR1 and CDR2: LGHNA, YNFKEQ. The CDR3 totals 14 residues. Trimming removed 4 bases at V and 0 bases at J, with 10 bases between. The CDR3 DNA reads as TGTGCCAGCAGCCCGGTGGGAGTCTCCTACGAGCAGTACTTC. Amino acid sequence: CASSPVGVSYEQYF.

This sequence joins TRBV7-3 and TRBJ2-3; 10 positions agree with TRBD2. This CDR3 is 16 amino acids long. V shed 4 bases and J 2 bases; nucleotides not matched to a gene: 6. Germline V gene sequence: CDR1 SGHTA, CDR2 FQGTGA. The CDR3 reads CASSSGLAGVTDTQYF. For the CDR3, the DNA is TGTGCCAGCAGCTCCGGTCTAGCGGGGGTCACAGATACGCAGTATTTT.

J is TRBJ2-3 and V is TRBV10-3, with 7 positions matching TRBD2. V shed 11 bases, J shed 1 base, and the junction held 9 bases outside the gene matches. The CDR3 spans 14 residues. CDR1 and CDR2 from the germline V gene are ENHRY and SYGVKD. The CDR3 loop is CASRLARGTDTQYF. CDR3 bases: TGTGCCTCCCGACTAGCTCGGGGCACAGATACGCAGTATTTT.

In DNA form, the CDR3 reads TGTGCCAGCAGCTTGGCCGAGTCAGATACGCAGTATTTT. Protein product: CASSLAESDTQYF. J is TRBJ2-3 and V is TRBV5-6; no definite D call. The germline V gene has CDR1 SGHDT and CDR2 YYEEEE. This CDR3 is built from 13 residues. V was cut by 0 bases and J by 4 bases, with 6 bases left in between.

The chain couples TRBV6-1 to TRBJ1-1, with TRBD1 matching 9 bases. CDR1 and CDR2 from the germline V gene are MNHNS and SASEGT. CDR3 size: 15 residues. Trimming removed 2 bases from V and 3 bases from J; junction bases left unmatched: 4. The CDR3 DNA reads TGTGCCAGCAGTGAATGGGGACAGGGCCACACTGAAGCTTTCTTT. It translates to CASSEWGQGHTEAFF.